The clone carrying this T cell receptor beta chain appeared a few times. Its antigen is unidentified. The CDR3 is 22 amino acids. Germline V lookup: CDR1 MNHNS, CDR2 SASEGT. V lost 6 bases to trimming and J lost 4 bases; unmatched junction nucleotides: 31. TCRdb analysed the RACE reads with MiXCR anew, one entry per CDR3 protein. The data contain approximately 79,000 distinct CDR3 sequences, under 13% of them singletons. This entry is derived from a study of human T cells and chemical hapten exposure. Study details: Throughout a study of around six months, patients underwent weekly scalp administration of diphenylcyclopropenone doses.

Specified time point: patch test 1, 2 weeks after DPC sensitization. Specified treatment: therapeutic diphenylcyclopropenone sensitization with weekly scalp DPC. Overall study findings and caveats: With alopecia, donors may have immune responses unlike healthy people's.

The TCR comes from a woman between 45 and 65 years old with alopecia areata. Some clones in this sample may be carry-over from other donors' samples. The chain is built from TRBV6-1 and TRBJ2-7, with TRBD2 identical over 9 bases. Here the sequenced sample was whole blood, taken in connection with sensitization to the hapten diphenylcyclopropenone (DPC). CDR3 in amino acids: CASSFRTSEAGGVRSSRYEQYF. CDR3 nucleotide sequence: TGTGCCAGCAGCTTTCGGACTAGCGAGGCCGGCGGGGTTCGATCTTCCCGGTACGAGCAGTACTTC.